The next 8 T cell receptor beta chains were all read from a single sample in a study of blood T cell repertoires in COVID-19. Generated by immunoSEQ multiplex PCR, the TCRdb table keeps only in-frame clones and is missing some. The data show some 120,000 clones, 70% to 75% seen once. Sequencing used peripheral blood. Receptors were obtained from a man in his sixties with acute or convalescent COVID-19.

The chain is built from TRBV7-9 and TRBJ1-2, with 11 nucleotides matching TRBD1. Germline-derived CDR1 and CDR2 are SEHNR and FQNEAQ (reference sequence). V gave up 3 bases and J gave up 4 bases; unmatched junction bases: 7. The CDR3 is 16 residues long. The CDR3 loop reads CASSLGRTGGSYGYTF. For the CDR3, the DNA is TGTGCCAGCAGCTTGGGGCGGACAGGGGGCAGCTATGGCTACACCTTC.

This chain links TRBV27 with TRBJ2-1; TRBD1 aligns across 7 bases. The V gene's germline CDR1 is MNHEY and CDR2 SMNVEV (reference sequence). This CDR3 comprises 14 residues. V lost 6 bases, J lost 3 bases, and 5 bases stayed unmatched. CDR3 sequence reads: CASSRTGRYNEQFF. The CDR3 region has the DNA TGTGCCAGCAGCCGGACAGGTCGCTACAATGAGCAGTTCTTC.

This clone was observed at least ten times. This specimen includes other DNA sequences encoding the same CDR3. The chain has TRBV7-9 and TRBJ1-1, with 8 bases fitting TRBD1. Germline V gene sequence: CDR1 SEHNR, CDR2 FQNEAQ (reference sequence). The CDR3 consists of 14 residues. The junction had 3 bases not matched to a gene; V was cut back by 2 bases and J by 4 bases. The CDR3 is CASSLQGAGTEAFF. For the CDR3, the DNA is TGTGCCAGCAGCTTACAGGGGGCAGGCACTGAAGCTTTCTTT.

This clone appeared once. The rearrangement joins TRBV5-5 to TRBJ2-7; D remains unclear. Trimming removed 4 bases at V and 10 bases at J, with 18 bases between. CDR1 and CDR2 (germline): SGHKS, YYEKEE (reference sequence). This CDR3 is built from 13 residues. The CDR3: CASSLYLTEPQYF. As DNA, the CDR3 is TGTGCCAGCAGCCTTTACCTAACAGAGCCCCAGTACTTC.

This clone was found a few times. V gene TRBV24-1 combines with J gene TRBJ2-1; 13 bases agree with TRBD2. Germline trimming cut 3 bases from V and 7 bases from J; bases unmatched to any gene: 8. Germline assignment: CDR1 KGHDR and CDR2 SFDVKD. The CDR3 has 17 residues. The CDR3 spells CATSDTSGRAIPNEQFF. CDR3 DNA: TGTGCCACCAGTGATACTAGCGGGAGGGCCATTCCTAATGAGCAGTTCTTC.

CDR3 residues: CASSSGQRGVIDTQYF. In DNA form, the CDR3 reads TGTGCCAGCAGCTCAGGACAGCGGGGGGTGATAGATACGCAGTATTTT. This rearrangement joins TRBV3-1 (or the pseudogene TRBV3-2) to TRBJ2-3; TRBD2 aligns across 9 bases. The CDR3 runs 16 residues. The ends lost 5 bases at V and 5 bases at J; junction bases unmatched: 11. Germline loops: CDR1 LGHDT, CDR2 YNNKEL (reference sequence).

The genes are TRBV6-6 and TRBJ2-1; 10 nucleotides align to TRBD2. Germline V gives CDR1 MNHNY, CDR2 SVGAGI (reference sequence). The CDR3 contains 20 residues. Unmatched junction bases numbered 26, after V lost 6 bases and J lost 9 bases. The CDR3 protein is CASSAKVGLASGSLRGEQFF. CDR3 in DNA: TGTGCCAGCAGCGCAAAGGTCGGGTTGGCTAGCGGGAGTCTGCGTGGTGAGCAGTTCTTC.

This chain links TRBV19 with TRBJ2-1; 15 nucleotides line up with TRBD2. The CDR3 contains 17 residues. V lost 3 bases to trimming and J lost 2 bases; unmatched junction nucleotides: 2. Germline loops: CDR1 LNHDA, CDR2 SQIVND (reference sequence). Here the CDR3 reads CASSMGLAGGPYNEQFF. The CDR3 coding sequence is TGTGCCAGTAGTATGGGACTAGCGGGAGGCCCCTACAATGAGCAGTTCTTC.